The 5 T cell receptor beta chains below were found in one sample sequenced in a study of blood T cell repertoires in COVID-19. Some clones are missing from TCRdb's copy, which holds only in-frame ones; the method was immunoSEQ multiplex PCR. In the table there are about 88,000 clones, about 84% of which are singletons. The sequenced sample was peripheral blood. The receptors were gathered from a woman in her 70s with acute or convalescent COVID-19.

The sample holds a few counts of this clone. The CDR3 region has the DNA TGTGCCACCAGCACCGACCGGGACAGGGTAGGTCAGCCCCAGCATTTT. Its translation is CATSTDRDRVGQPQHF. V gene TRBV15 combines with J gene TRBJ1-5; TRBD1 agrees at 9 bases. The V gene end was trimmed by 4 bases and the J gene end by 6 bases; junction bases not matched to a gene: 10. Germline loops: CDR1 LNHNV, CDR2 YYDKDF (reference sequence). The CDR3 totals 16 residues.

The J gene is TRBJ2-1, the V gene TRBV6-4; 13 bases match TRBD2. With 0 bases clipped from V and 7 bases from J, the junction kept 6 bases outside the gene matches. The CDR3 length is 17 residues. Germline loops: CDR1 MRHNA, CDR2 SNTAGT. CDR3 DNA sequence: TGTGCCAGCAGTGACTCGTGGACTAGCGGGGGTGGAAATGAGCAGTTCTTC. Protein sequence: CASSDSWTSGGGNEQFF.

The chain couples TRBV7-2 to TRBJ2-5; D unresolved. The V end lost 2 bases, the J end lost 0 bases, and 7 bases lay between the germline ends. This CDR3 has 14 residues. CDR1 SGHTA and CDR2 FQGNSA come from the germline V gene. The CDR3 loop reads CASSLSRDQETQYF. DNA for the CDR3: TGTGCCAGCAGCTTATCGAGAGACCAAGAGACCCAGTACTTC.

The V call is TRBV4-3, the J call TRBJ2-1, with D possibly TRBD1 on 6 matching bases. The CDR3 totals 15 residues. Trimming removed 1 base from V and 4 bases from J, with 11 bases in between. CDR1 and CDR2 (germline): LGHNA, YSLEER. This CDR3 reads CASSQGQGIYNEQFF. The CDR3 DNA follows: TGCGCCAGCAGCCAAGGCCAGGGGATTTACAATGAGCAGTTCTTC.

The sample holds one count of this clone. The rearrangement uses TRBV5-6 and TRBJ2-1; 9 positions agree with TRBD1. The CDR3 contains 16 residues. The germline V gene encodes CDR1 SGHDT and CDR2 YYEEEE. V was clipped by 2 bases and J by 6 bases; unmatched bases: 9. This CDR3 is CASSFRDREVGNEQFF. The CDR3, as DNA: TGTGCCAGCAGCTTCCGGGACAGGGAGGTAGGCAATGAGCAGTTCTTC.